What follows is one T cell receptor beta chain and its context. Antigen unknown. As for treatment: around 19 received Ad26.COV2.S at low or high dose, single or two shots; about five received placebo; per-sample allocation not given. Day 63 after the first vaccine or placebo injection was the time point for sampling. This entry is derived from a study of Ad26.COV2.S vaccination and SARS-CoV-2 variants. The wider study: Ad26.COV2.S arm of COV1001 included the donor. Intramuscular Ad26.COV2.S at 5x10^10 or 1x10^11 viral particles.

Study-wide results and limits: Total T cell responses were possibly underestimated by TCR breadth and depth analyses. There was reportedly substantial breadth in spike-specific CD8+ and CD4+ T cell responses after vaccination.

This table comes from immunoSEQ multiplex PCR, and its TCRdb copy is limited to in-frame clones, with some not included. This sample has about 250,000 clones; 87% occur once, and the top ten carry nearly 3%. Trimming shortened V by 3 bases and J by 0 bases, and 11 bases separated the two germline ends. CDR1 and CDR2 (germline): KGHDR, SFDVKD. The CDR3 runs 16 residues. The chain links TRBV24-1 to TRBJ2-1, with D unclear. The sequence was obtained from a person aged 18-65 years who received the Ad26.COV2.S COVID-19 vaccine or a placebo. The sample in question was peripheral blood, obtained in a trial of Ad26.COV2.S vaccine versus placebo. The CDR3 protein is CATSDDRMSSYNEQFF. The DNA of the CDR3 is TGTGCCACCAGTGATGACCGGATGAGCTCCTACAATGAGCAGTTCTTC.